This TCR beta chain was retrieved from a study of memory CD8 T cells in hepatitis C reinfection. Study information: After reinfection, a couple of primary-infection resolvers became chronically infected. Samples late or after reinfection came 12 to 24 weeks post-detection.

The CDR3 extends over 15 amino acids. In germline, CDR1 is MNHEY, CDR2 SMNVEV (reference sequence). The ends lost 6 bases at V and 2 bases at J; junction bases unmatched: 4. A note on this clone: Its antigen is not known.

General study points: Only 4 or 5 donors prevented definitive conclusions about public clonotypes.

Noted time point: late/post reinfection, 12 to 24 weeks after detection. The sorted cells went straight to TCR sequencing with no prior in vitro expansion. The repertoire was sequenced with immunoSEQ multiplex PCR; TCRdb's copy has only in-frame clones and lacks some. The sample yields under 5,500 clones, 87% seen once. Sequencing was performed on naive CD8+ T cells sorted from blood. The source of this sequence is a man aged 50-60 years with hepatitis C virus infection. The rearrangement joins TRBV27 to TRBJ2-7; 13 nucleotides align to TRBD2. Here the CDR3 reads CASSPGTSGAYEQYF. Here the CDR3 DNA reads TGTGCCAGCAGCCCCGGGACTAGCGGGGCCTACGAGCAGTACTTC.